The T cell receptor beta chain under discussion was sequenced for a study of blood T cell repertoires in COVID-19. In the authors' methods: From reference gene primer amplification, estimates of nucleated cell counts were derived. The assay was immunoSEQ multiplex PCR, and TCRdb's table has in-frame clones only and misses some. The V and J calls and clone size come from that table; D and trimming were worked out from the DNA. The sample gives about 180,000 clones, roughly 89% of which show up once; around 2.3% is in the top ten. Germline V gene data show CDR1 as LGHNT and CDR2 as FRNRAP. The length of the CDR3 is 16 residues. Trimming took 0 bases from V and 2 from J; bases not matched to a gene: 6. Enrollees, roughly 18 to 89 years old, lived in 24 US areas.

Input material: PBMCs or T cells enriched from blood (not recorded which). This chain links TRBV12-5 with TRBJ2-7, with 8 bases matching TRBD1. This clonotype was sampled from a woman aged 40 to 50 with acute COVID-19. The CDR3 sequence is CASGLVRTGNTYEQYF. The CDR3 DNA reads as TGTGCTAGTGGTTTGGTTCGGACAGGGAACACCTACGAGCAGTACTTC.